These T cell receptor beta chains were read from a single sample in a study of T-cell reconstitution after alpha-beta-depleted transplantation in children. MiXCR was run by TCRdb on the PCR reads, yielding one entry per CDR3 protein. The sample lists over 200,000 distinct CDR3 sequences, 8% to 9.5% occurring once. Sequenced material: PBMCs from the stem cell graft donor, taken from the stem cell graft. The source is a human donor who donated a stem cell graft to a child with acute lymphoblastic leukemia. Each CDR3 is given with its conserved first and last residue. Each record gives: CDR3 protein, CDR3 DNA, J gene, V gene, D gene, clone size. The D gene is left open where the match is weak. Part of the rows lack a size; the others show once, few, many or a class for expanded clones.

CASRLAGQETQYF	TGTGCCAGCAGGCTGGCGGGCCAAGAGACCCAGTACTTC	TRBJ2-5	TRBV5-6	.	many
CASSPWGQGSYNEQFF	TGTGCCAGCTCACCATGGGGCCAGGGGTCCTACAATGAGCAGTTCTTC	TRBJ2-1	TRBV18	.	.
CSAGGGQGSNQPQHF	TGCAGTGCTGGGGGGGGACAGGGTAGCAATCAGCCCCAGCATTTT	TRBJ1-5	TRBV20-1	TRBD1	many
CASSLAGQGSITGELFF	TGCGCCAGCAGCTTGGCGGGACAGGGGTCGATCACCGGGGAGCTGTTTTTT	TRBJ2-2	TRBV5-1	TRBD1	few
CASRGRDAPGNTIYF	TGTGCCAGCAGAGGCCGGGACGCCCCTGGAAACACCATATATTTT	TRBJ1-3	TRBV6-1	.	many
CSVRTSGGETQYF	TGCAGCGTGCGGACTAGCGGGGGTGAGACCCAGTACTTC	TRBJ2-5	TRBV29-1	TRBD2	few
CASSLLQAGGTDTQYF	TGTGCCAGCAGCTTGTTACAAGCGGGGGGCACAGATACGCAGTATTTT	TRBJ2-3	TRBV5-4	TRBD2	.
CASSAHETEAFF	TGCGCCAGCAGCGCCCATGAGACTGAAGCTTTCTTT	TRBJ1-1	TRBV5-1	.	many
CASSHPVGTEAFF	TGCGCCAGCAGCCATCCGGTGGGCACTGAAGCTTTCTTT	TRBJ1-1	TRBV4-1	.	few
CASSQRDNPYNEQFF	TGTGCCAGCAGCCAACGGGACAACCCCTACAATGAGCAGTTCTTC	TRBJ2-1	TRBV12-3/TRBV12-4	.	.
CASSFEAADEQFF	TGCGCCAGCAGCTTCGAGGCAGCGGATGAGCAGTTCTTC	TRBJ2-1	TRBV5-1	.	.
CSAIRFRAGRVEQYF	TGCAGTGCTATCCGCTTTCGGGCAGGGAGAGTCGAGCAGTACTTC	TRBJ2-7	TRBV20-1	.	.